Sequencing of this T cell receptor beta chain was carried out in a study of technical replicates of blood from several donors. Only in-frame clones appear in the TCRdb table, and some are missing; sequencing was by immunoSEQ multiplex PCR. The table has about 75,000 clones, approximately 96% seen once. Trimming stripped 5 bases from V and 5 bases from J, with 12 bases between. Germline V CDR1 and CDR2: MGHDK, SYGVNS. The CDR3 consists of 13 residues. The genes are TRBV25-1 and TRBJ1-2; no definite D call. Sequencing was done on a sample of T cells isolated from PBMCs. The sequence derives from a human donor in good health. This chain's CDR3 is CASSLAAPYGYTF. The CDR3 DNA reads as TGTGCCAGCAGTCTAGCAGCTCCTTATGGCTACACCTTC.